A selection of T cell receptor beta chains follows, all from one sample in a study of beta chain features in type 1 diabetes. Produced via immunoSEQ multiplex PCR; TCRdb's table is partial and in-frame only. The sample holds some 170,000 clones, around 63% seen once. Sequencing input: naive CD4+ T cells from blood. These receptors all stem from a man aged 30 to 45 with type 1 diabetes. Both conserved end residues are part of each CDR3. The order of the fields is clone size, D gene, J gene, V gene, CDR3 DNA, CDR3 protein. A D gene is named only where the DNA matches it firmly. A clone size is listed for some rows: how often the clone was seen (once, few, many), or a class if it is expanded.

clone size: NA; D gene: NA; J gene: TRBJ2-7; V gene: TRBV5-1; CDR3 DNA: TGCGCCAGCAGCTTGTCGTCTAGGGTCAACGAGCAGTACTTC; CDR3 protein: CASSLSSRVNEQYF
clone size: NA; D gene: NA; J gene: TRBJ1-3; V gene: TRBV6-6; CDR3 DNA: TGCCTTACCCTTTCCTCCGGAAACACCATATATTTT; CDR3 protein: CLTLSSGNTIYF
clone size: NA; D gene: NA; J gene: TRBJ2-7; V gene: TRBV29-1; CDR3 DNA: TGCAGCGTCGCTAGGCAGGAGGGCTACGAGCAGTACTTC; CDR3 protein: CSVARQEGYEQYF
clone size: few; D gene: NA; J gene: TRBJ1-2; V gene: TRBV30; CDR3 DNA: TGTGCCTGGAGTATGGGAGTCGGCTACACCTTC; CDR3 protein: CAWSMGVGYTF
clone size: NA; D gene: NA; J gene: TRBJ1-1; V gene: TRBV30; CDR3 DNA: TGTGCCTGGAGTGTACACAATGGGATCTTGAACACTGAAGCTTTCTTT; CDR3 protein: CAWSVHNGILNTEAFF
clone size: few; D gene: NA; J gene: TRBJ1-1; V gene: TRBV9; CDR3 DNA: TGTGCCAGCAGCGTGCAGGTGAACACTGAAGCTTTCTTT; CDR3 protein: CASSVQVNTEAFF
clone size: NA; D gene: TRBD1; J gene: TRBJ2-3; V gene: TRBV7-2; CDR3 DNA: TGTGCCAGCAGCCGGACAGGGATAGATACGCAGTATTTT; CDR3 protein: CASSRTGIDTQYF
clone size: NA; D gene: NA; J gene: TRBJ2-7; V gene: TRBV30; CDR3 DNA: TGTGCCTGGAGTCTCGGGGCGGAGGAGCAGTACTTC; CDR3 protein: CAWSLGAEEQYF
clone size: NA; D gene: NA; J gene: TRBJ2-3; V gene: TRBV6-5; CDR3 DNA: TGTGCCAGCAGTTACTCTGCGGGGCCGGGGGCAGATACGCAGTATTTT; CDR3 protein: CASSYSAGPGADTQYF
clone size: few; D gene: NA; J gene: TRBJ2-7; V gene: TRBV4-3; CDR3 DNA: TGCGCCAGCAGCCAAGATACAGGTCGGCACTCCTACGAGCAGTACTTC; CDR3 protein: CASSQDTGRHSYEQYF
clone size: NA; D gene: TRBD2; J gene: TRBJ2-3; V gene: TRBV29-1; CDR3 DNA: TGCAGCGTTGAGGGCGGGAGCCGCACAGATACGCAGTATTTT; CDR3 protein: CSVEGGSRTDTQYF
clone size: NA; D gene: NA; J gene: TRBJ2-5; V gene: TRBV29-1; CDR3 DNA: TGCAGCGTTGACGGACAGCAAGAGACCCAGTACTTC; CDR3 protein: CSVDGQQETQYF
clone size: NA; D gene: NA; J gene: TRBJ2-5; V gene: TRBV11-2; CDR3 DNA: TGTGCCAGCACCGGATCACGACAAGAGACCCAGTACTTC; CDR3 protein: CASTGSRQETQYF
clone size: NA; D gene: NA; J gene: TRBJ2-4; V gene: TRBV30; CDR3 DNA: TGTGCTGGACGCCCCCCGGGAGATAACAACATTCAGTACTTC; CDR3 protein: CAGRPPGDNNIQYF
clone size: few; D gene: NA; J gene: TRBJ2-1; V gene: TRBV7-2; CDR3 DNA: TGTGCCAGCAGCTCCATCTACAATGAGCAGTTCTTC; CDR3 protein: CASSSIYNEQFF
clone size: NA; D gene: TRBD2; J gene: TRBJ2-3; V gene: TRBV6-5; CDR3 DNA: TGTGCCAGCAGTTACCAACTAGCGGGGAGCACAGATACGCAGTATTTT; CDR3 protein: CASSYQLAGSTDTQYF
clone size: NA; D gene: NA; J gene: TRBJ2-3; V gene: TRBV11-2; CDR3 DNA: TGTGCCAGCAGCTTAGTAACTACTGGTATGGCAGATACGCAGTATTTT; CDR3 protein: CASSLVTTGMADTQYF
clone size: NA; D gene: NA; J gene: TRBJ2-5; V gene: TRBV7-2; CDR3 DNA: TGTGCCAGCAGCCCGGCGTTGGCAAAAGAGACCCAGTACTTC; CDR3 protein: CASSPALAKETQYF
clone size: NA; D gene: TRBD1; J gene: TRBJ2-7; V gene: TRBV28; CDR3 DNA: TGTGCCAGCAGTTCGGATGTCAGGGGGCTCGAGCAGTACTTC; CDR3 protein: CASSSDVRGLEQYF
clone size: few; D gene: TRBD2; J gene: TRBJ2-5; V gene: TRBV2; CDR3 DNA: TGTGCCAGCAGAGTCGGGGGGAACATAGGAAACTTC; CDR3 protein: CASRVGGNIGNF
clone size: NA; D gene: TRBD2; J gene: TRBJ2-7; V gene: TRBV10-3; CDR3 DNA: TGTGCCAGCCTAGCGGGTAACTCCTACGAGCAGTACTTC; CDR3 protein: CASLAGNSYEQYF
clone size: NA; D gene: TRBD1; J gene: TRBJ1-5; V gene: TRBV30; CDR3 DNA: TGTGCCTGGGGACAGGGGTCAGAGCAGCCCCAGCATTTT; CDR3 protein: CAWGQGSEQPQHF
clone size: NA; D gene: NA; J gene: TRBJ2-1; V gene: TRBV6-5; CDR3 DNA: TGTGCCAGCACGAGACACAATGAGCAGTTCTTC; CDR3 protein: CASTRHNEQFF
clone size: NA; D gene: TRBD1; J gene: TRBJ2-1; V gene: TRBV29-1; CDR3 DNA: TGCAGCGTTGATGGGGACAGGCATGAGCAGTTCTTC; CDR3 protein: CSVDGDRHEQFF
clone size: NA; D gene: NA; J gene: TRBJ2-5; V gene: TRBV4-1; CDR3 DNA: TGCGCCAGCAGCCAAGATCCCGGGGGAATGCTAGAGACCCAGTACTTC; CDR3 protein: CASSQDPGGMLETQYF
clone size: once; D gene: NA; J gene: TRBJ2-7; V gene: TRBV5-6; CDR3 DNA: TGTGCCAGCAGCTCGGCGGTCTACGAGCAGTACTTC; CDR3 protein: CASSSAVYEQYF
clone size: NA; D gene: TRBD2; J gene: TRBJ2-1; V gene: TRBV14; CDR3 DNA: TGTGCCAGCAGCCAAAGGCGGGGGGGCACCGATGAGCAGTTCTTC; CDR3 protein: CASSQRRGGTDEQFF
clone size: few; D gene: NA; J gene: TRBJ2-1; V gene: TRBV9; CDR3 DNA: TGTGCCAGCAGCTCCTTGGCGGGGCCTCACTACAATGAGCAGTTCTTC; CDR3 protein: CASSSLAGPHYNEQFF
clone size: once; D gene: TRBD1; J gene: TRBJ2-5; V gene: TRBV27; CDR3 DNA: TGTGCCAGCAGTGAAGGACAGGCAACCCAGTACTTC; CDR3 protein: CASSEGQATQYF
clone size: NA; D gene: TRBD1; J gene: TRBJ1-1; V gene: TRBV30; CDR3 DNA: TGTGCCTGGAGCCTTCTTCCTGGACAGGGTAAACAGTCCCCTGAAGCTTTCTTT; CDR3 protein: CAWSLLPGQGKQSPEAFF
clone size: NA; D gene: NA; J gene: TRBJ1-1; V gene: TRBV9; CDR3 DNA: TGTGCCAGCAGCTTCCGCGGTGTTAGTACTGAAGCTTTCTTT; CDR3 protein: CASSFRGVSTEAFF
clone size: NA; D gene: TRBD1; J gene: TRBJ1-4; V gene: TRBV29-1; CDR3 DNA: TGCAGCGTTCGACAGGGGAGGGAAAAACTGTTTTTT; CDR3 protein: CSVRQGREKLFF
clone size: NA; D gene: NA; J gene: TRBJ2-2; V gene: TRBV7-6; CDR3 DNA: TGTGCCAGCACCCTGGGCGGGAACACCGGGGAGCTGTTTTTT; CDR3 protein: CASTLGGNTGELFF
clone size: NA; D gene: NA; J gene: TRBJ1-2; V gene: TRBV4-3; CDR3 DNA: TGCGCCAGCAGCCAAGATAACAGGGTTAGAGGTGATGGCTACACCTTC; CDR3 protein: CASSQDNRVRGDGYTF
clone size: few; D gene: TRBD1; J gene: TRBJ2-7; V gene: TRBV4-1; CDR3 DNA: TGCGCCAGCAGCCAAGATCTCCAGGGGGACTACGAGCAGTACTTC; CDR3 protein: CASSQDLQGDYEQYF
clone size: NA; D gene: NA; J gene: TRBJ2-3; V gene: TRBV5-1; CDR3 DNA: TGCGCCAGCAGCTTGGTGGGGCCCAGCACAGATACGCAGTATTTT; CDR3 protein: CASSLVGPSTDTQYF
clone size: NA; D gene: NA; J gene: TRBJ2-1; V gene: TRBV29-1; CDR3 DNA: TGCAGCGTTGAAGTTAGAAACAATGAGCAGTTCTTC; CDR3 protein: CSVEVRNNEQFF
clone size: NA; D gene: TRBD2; J gene: TRBJ2-5; V gene: TRBV9; CDR3 DNA: TGTGCCAGCAGCGCCCTAGCGGGAGAGTACCAAGAGACCCAGTACTTC; CDR3 protein: CASSALAGEYQETQYF
clone size: few; D gene: TRBD1; J gene: TRBJ1-1; V gene: TRBV7-2; CDR3 DNA: TGTGCCAGCAGCTCCGACAGGGTAACCACTGAAGCTTTCTTT; CDR3 protein: CASSSDRVTTEAFF
clone size: NA; D gene: TRBD1; J gene: TRBJ2-3; V gene: TRBV30; CDR3 DNA: TGTGCCTGGAGTATAGGACAGGGGGGGAAAGATACGCAGTATTTT; CDR3 protein: CAWSIGQGGKDTQYF
clone size: few; D gene: NA; J gene: TRBJ2-1; V gene: TRBV11-2; CDR3 DNA: TGTGCCAGCAGCTTAGACTCACGGGGATACAATGAGCAGTTCTTC; CDR3 protein: CASSLDSRGYNEQFF
clone size: NA; D gene: NA; J gene: TRBJ2-3; V gene: TRBV29-1; CDR3 DNA: TGCAGCGCTTCTGTGGGTACGCAGTATTTT; CDR3 protein: CSASVGTQYF
clone size: NA; D gene: TRBD1; J gene: TRBJ2-1; V gene: TRBV7-6; CDR3 DNA: TGTGCCAGCAGCGAAGGGACAGAGACACTCTTC; CDR3 protein: CASSEGTETLF
clone size: NA; D gene: NA; J gene: TRBJ2-1; V gene: TRBV5-1; CDR3 DNA: TGCGCCAGCAGCTTAATCAATGAGCAGTTCTTC; CDR3 protein: CASSLINEQFF
clone size: NA; D gene: NA; J gene: TRBJ2-6; V gene: TRBV2; CDR3 DNA: TGTGCCAGCACCCGGACTTCTGGGGCCAACGTCCTGACTTTC; CDR3 protein: CASTRTSGANVLTF
clone size: NA; D gene: TRBD1; J gene: TRBJ2-3; V gene: TRBV25-1; CDR3 DNA: TGTGCCAGCAGTGGACCGGGACAGGTCACAGATACGCAGTATTTT; CDR3 protein: CASSGPGQVTDTQYF
clone size: NA; D gene: NA; J gene: TRBJ2-1; V gene: TRBV15; CDR3 DNA: TGTGCCACCAGCAGAGAAATGCTAGCCTATGAGCAGTTCTTC; CDR3 protein: CATSREMLAYEQFF
clone size: NA; D gene: NA; J gene: TRBJ2-7; V gene: TRBV7-2; CDR3 DNA: TGTGCCAGCAGCTTACTAGCCGGGACAATGCATGCCTACGAGCAGTACTTC; CDR3 protein: CASSLLAGTMHAYEQYF
clone size: NA; D gene: TRBD1; J gene: TRBJ2-3; V gene: TRBV7-9; CDR3 DNA: TGTGCCAGCAGACCAGGACAGGGGCGCACAGATACGCAGTATTTT; CDR3 protein: CASRPGQGRTDTQYF
clone size: NA; D gene: NA; J gene: TRBJ2-2; V gene: TRBV4-3; CDR3 DNA: TGCGCCAGCAGCCAAGATTATCGCCTGTTTTTT; CDR3 protein: CASSQDYRLFF
clone size: NA; D gene: TRBD2; J gene: TRBJ2-2; V gene: TRBV30; CDR3 DNA: TGTGCCTGGAGTGGAGGACTAGGCACCGGGGAGCTGTTTTTT; CDR3 protein: CAWSGGLGTGELFF
clone size: NA; D gene: NA; J gene: TRBJ2-1; V gene: TRBV30; CDR3 DNA: TGTGCCTGGAGTGTAGCTGAGCAGTTCTTC; CDR3 protein: CAWSVAEQFF
clone size: few; D gene: TRBD1; J gene: TRBJ2-3; V gene: TRBV7-2; CDR3 DNA: TGTGCCAGCAGCTTAGTTCCAGGGGGCATAGATACGCAGTATTTT; CDR3 protein: CASSLVPGGIDTQYF
clone size: NA; D gene: NA; J gene: TRBJ1-2; V gene: TRBV7-2; CDR3 DNA: TGTGCCAGCAGCGCGGACAGCTATGGCTACACCTTC; CDR3 protein: CASSADSYGYTF
clone size: NA; D gene: TRBD2; J gene: TRBJ2-1; V gene: TRBV6-1; CDR3 DNA: TGTGCCACCTTAGCGGGGAGTACTGGGATTGAGCAGTTCTTC; CDR3 protein: CATLAGSTGIEQFF